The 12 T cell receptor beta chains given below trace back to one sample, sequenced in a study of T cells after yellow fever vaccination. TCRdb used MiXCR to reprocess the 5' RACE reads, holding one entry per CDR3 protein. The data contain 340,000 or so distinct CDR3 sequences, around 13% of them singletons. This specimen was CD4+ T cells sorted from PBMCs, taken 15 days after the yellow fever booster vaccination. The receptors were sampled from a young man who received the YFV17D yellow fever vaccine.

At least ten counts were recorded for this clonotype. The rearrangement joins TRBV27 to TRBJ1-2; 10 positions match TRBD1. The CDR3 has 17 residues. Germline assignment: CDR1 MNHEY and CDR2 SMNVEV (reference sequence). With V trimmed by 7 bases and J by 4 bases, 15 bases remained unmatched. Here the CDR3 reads CASTPRGQGPFLYGYTF. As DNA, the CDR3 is TGTGCCAGCACCCCGAGGGGACAGGGGCCCTTCCTCTATGGCTACACCTTC.

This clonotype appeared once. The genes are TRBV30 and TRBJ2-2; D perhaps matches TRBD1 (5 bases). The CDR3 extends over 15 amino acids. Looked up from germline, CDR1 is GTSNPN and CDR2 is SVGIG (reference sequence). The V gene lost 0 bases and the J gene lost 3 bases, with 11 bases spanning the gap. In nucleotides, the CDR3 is TGTGCCTGGAGTGTAGACAGACCAGACACCGGGGAGCTGTTTTTT. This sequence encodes CAWSVDRPDTGELFF.

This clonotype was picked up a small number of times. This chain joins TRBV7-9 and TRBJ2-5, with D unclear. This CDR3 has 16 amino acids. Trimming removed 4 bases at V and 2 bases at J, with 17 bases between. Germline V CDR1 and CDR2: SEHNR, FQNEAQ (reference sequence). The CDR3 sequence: CASSSNRHGRQETQYF. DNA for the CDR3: TGTGCCAGCAGCTCTAACAGACATGGACGACAAGAGACCCAGTACTTC.

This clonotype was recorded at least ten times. The CDR3 sequence: CASSNLGQVGRAPLHF. As DNA, the CDR3 is TGTGCCAGCAGTAACCTGGGACAGGTGGGTCGAGCACCCCTCCACTTT. The J gene is TRBJ1-6, the V gene TRBV12-3 or TRBV12-4; 8 bases are shared with TRBD1. J was trimmed by 11 bases and V by 5 bases; bases with no gene match: 14. The CDR3 is made up of 16 amino acids.

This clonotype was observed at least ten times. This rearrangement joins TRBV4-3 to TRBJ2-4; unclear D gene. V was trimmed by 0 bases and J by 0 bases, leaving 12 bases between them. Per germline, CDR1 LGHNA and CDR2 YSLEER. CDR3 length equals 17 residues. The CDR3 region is CASSQETVPKAKNIQYF. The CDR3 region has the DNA TGCGCCAGCAGCCAAGAAACTGTACCTAAAGCCAAAAACATTCAGTACTTC.

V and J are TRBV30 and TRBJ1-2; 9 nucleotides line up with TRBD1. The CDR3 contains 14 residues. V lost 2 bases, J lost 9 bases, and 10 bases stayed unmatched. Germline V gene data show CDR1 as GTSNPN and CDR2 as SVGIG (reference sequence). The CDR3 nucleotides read TGTGCCTGGAGTCAGACCACAGGGGGCTTGAGCTACACCTTC. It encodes CAWSQTTGGLSYTF.

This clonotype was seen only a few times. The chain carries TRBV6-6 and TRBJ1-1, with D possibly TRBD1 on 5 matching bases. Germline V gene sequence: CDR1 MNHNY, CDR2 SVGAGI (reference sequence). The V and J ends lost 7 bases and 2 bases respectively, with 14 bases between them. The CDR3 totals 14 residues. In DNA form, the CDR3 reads TGTGCCAGCACCCGCTCCGACAGCAACACTGAAGCTTTCTTT. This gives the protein CASTRSDSNTEAFF.

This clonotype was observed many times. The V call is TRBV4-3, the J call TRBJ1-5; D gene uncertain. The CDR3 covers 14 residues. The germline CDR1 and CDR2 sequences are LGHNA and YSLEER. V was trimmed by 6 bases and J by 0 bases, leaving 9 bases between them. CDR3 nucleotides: TGCGCCAGCAGTAACGATTATAGCAATCAGCCCCAGCATTTT. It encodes CASSNDYSNQPQHF.

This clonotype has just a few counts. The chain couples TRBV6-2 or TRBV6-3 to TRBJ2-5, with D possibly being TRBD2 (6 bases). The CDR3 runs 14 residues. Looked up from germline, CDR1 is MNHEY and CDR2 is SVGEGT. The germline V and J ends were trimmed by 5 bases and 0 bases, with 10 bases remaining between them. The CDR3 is CASSNGLHQETQYF. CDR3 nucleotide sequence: TGTGCCAGCAGTAACGGACTACACCAAGAGACCCAGTACTTC.

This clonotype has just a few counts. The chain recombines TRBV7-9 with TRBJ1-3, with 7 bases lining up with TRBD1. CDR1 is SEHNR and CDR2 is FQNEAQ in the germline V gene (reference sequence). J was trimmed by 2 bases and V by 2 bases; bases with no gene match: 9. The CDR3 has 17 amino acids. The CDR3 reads CASSLRTVGGPGNTIYF. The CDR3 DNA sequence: TGTGCCAGCAGCTTACGGACAGTAGGGGGCCCTGGAAACACCATATATTTT. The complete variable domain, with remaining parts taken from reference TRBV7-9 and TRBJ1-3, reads DTGVSQNPRHKITKRGQNVTFRCDPISEHNRLYWYRQTLGQGPEFLTYFQNEAQLEKSRLLSDRFSAERPKGSFSTLEIQRTEQGDSAMYLCASSLRTVGGPGNTIYFGEGSWLTVV.

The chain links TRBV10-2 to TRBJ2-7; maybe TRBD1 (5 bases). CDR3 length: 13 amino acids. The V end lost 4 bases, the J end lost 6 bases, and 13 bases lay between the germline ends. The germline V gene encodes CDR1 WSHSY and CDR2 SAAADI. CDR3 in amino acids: CASSGTWGSEQYF. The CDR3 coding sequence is TGCGCCAGCAGTGGGACATGGGGTAGCGAGCAGTACTTC.

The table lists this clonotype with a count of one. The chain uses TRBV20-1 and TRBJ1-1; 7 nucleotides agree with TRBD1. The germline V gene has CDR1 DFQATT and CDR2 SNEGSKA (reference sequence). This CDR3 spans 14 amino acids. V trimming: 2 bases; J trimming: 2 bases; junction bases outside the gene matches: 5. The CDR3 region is CSARPGTANTEAFF. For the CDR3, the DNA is TGCAGTGCTAGACCCGGGACAGCCAACACTGAAGCTTTCTTT.